This is a list of T cell receptor beta chains from one sample in a study of blood T cell repertoires in COVID-19. Profiling relied on immunoSEQ multiplex PCR, and the TCRdb table lists in-frame clones only, not all of them. This sample has roughly 300,000 clones, with roughly 86% found just once. Material: peripheral blood. These receptors all stem from a woman aged 30 to 39 with COVID-19, enrolled during active disease. Both conserved end residues are part of each CDR3. Fields, in order: D gene, clone size, J gene, V gene, CDR3 protein, CDR3 DNA. The D gene is left open where the match is weak. Clone size is shown for a subset of rows, as once, few, many or a class of expanded clone.

D: TRBD1
size: .
J: TRBJ2-2
V: TRBV24-1
CDR3: CATSMTGLELFF
DNA: TGTGCCACCAGTATGACAGGGTTGGAGCTGTTTTTT

D: .
size: .
J: TRBJ1-1
V: TRBV11-2
CDR3: CASSLGTWQGNTEAFF
DNA: TGTGCCAGCAGCTTAGGCACTTGGCAGGGGAACACTGAAGCTTTCTTT

D: .
size: .
J: TRBJ1-2
V: TRBV19
CDR3: CASSVEGGWNYGYTF
DNA: TGTGCCAGTAGTGTCGAGGGGGGGTGGAACTATGGCTACACCTTC

D: .
size: .
J: TRBJ2-3
V: TRBV5-8
CDR3: CASLWGEGTDTQYF
DNA: TGTGCCAGTCTTTGGGGCGAGGGCACAGATACGCAGTATTTT

D: TRBD2
size: .
J: TRBJ2-5
V: TRBV5-4
CDR3: CASSSGLAGEETQYF
DNA: TGTGCCAGCAGCTCGGGACTAGCGGGGGAAGAGACCCAGTACTTC

D: TRBD1
size: .
J: TRBJ2-1
V: TRBV18
CDR3: CASYSGTGDNEQFF
DNA: TGTGCCAGCTATTCAGGGACAGGGGACAATGAGCAGTTCTTC

D: .
size: .
J: TRBJ2-3
V: TRBV7-3
CDR3: CASSLSSRTDTQYF
DNA: TGTGCCAGCAGCTTAAGTAGCCGAACAGATACGCAGTATTTT

D: .
size: .
J: TRBJ2-3
V: TRBV29-1
CDR3: CSVEDRGSSDTQYF
DNA: TGCAGCGTTGAAGATCGGGGTAGCTCAGATACGCAGTATTTT

D: TRBD1
size: .
J: TRBJ1-5
V: TRBV7-2
CDR3: CASSPDRVPQPQHF
DNA: TGTGCCAGCAGCCCGGACAGGGTTCCGCAGCCCCAGCATTTT

D: .
size: once
J: TRBJ1-4
V: TRBV5-6
CDR3: CASSWAGDEKLFF
DNA: TGTGCCAGCAGTTGGGCAGGGGATGAAAAACTGTTTTTT

D: .
size: .
J: TRBJ1-1
V: TRBV7-2
CDR3: CASSLVSGNAEAFF
DNA: TGTGCCAGCAGCTTAGTTTCGGGGAACGCTGAAGCTTTCTTT

D: TRBD1
size: .
J: TRBJ1-5
V: TRBV27
CDR3: CASTHPSPGQADQPQHF
DNA: TGTGCCAGCACTCACCCCAGCCCGGGACAGGCTGATCAGCCCCAGCATTTT

D: TRBD1
size: .
J: TRBJ1-4
V: TRBV5-1
CDR3: CASSLLGQGTEKLFF
DNA: TGCGCCAGCAGCTTGTTGGGACAGGGTACAGAAAAACTGTTTTTT

D: .
size: .
J: TRBJ1-2
V: TRBV2
CDR3: CASIQGSRANYGYTF
DNA: TGTGCCAGCATCCAGGGGTCTCGGGCTAACTATGGCTACACCTTC

D: .
size: .
J: TRBJ1-2
V: TRBV5-1
CDR3: CASSLEGVDGYTF
DNA: TGCGCCAGCAGCTTGGAGGGGGTAGATGGCTACACCTTC

D: .
size: .
J: TRBJ1-5
V: TRBV28
CDR3: CASRTRTVTYHQPQHF
DNA: TGTGCCAGCAGAACTCGGACAGTTACCTATCATCAGCCCCAGCATTTT

D: TRBD1
size: .
J: TRBJ1-1
V: TRBV6-5
CDR3: CASSRQGTIDEAFF
DNA: TGTGCCAGCAGTCGACAGGGAACTATAGATGAAGCTTTCTTT

D: .
size: .
J: TRBJ2-1
V: TRBV28
CDR3: CASRLGGSYNEQFF
DNA: TGTGCCAGCCGTCTCGGGGGCTCCTACAATGAGCAGTTCTTC

D: TRBD1
size: .
J: TRBJ2-1
V: TRBV6-5
CDR3: CASTSQQGNYNEQFF
DNA: TGTGCCAGCACCTCTCAACAGGGGAACTACAATGAGCAGTTCTTC

D: .
size: .
J: TRBJ1-4
V: TRBV18
CDR3: CASSPPGGTNEKLFF
DNA: TGTGCCAGCTCACCACCGGGGGGGACTAATGAAAAACTGTTTTTT

D: .
size: .
J: TRBJ2-2
V: TRBV24-1
CDR3: CATSAGQNTGELFF
DNA: TGTGCCACCAGTGCGGGACAAAACACCGGGGAGCTGTTTTTT

D: .
size: .
J: TRBJ1-3
V: TRBV5-4
CDR3: CASSGGLDPSGNTIYF
DNA: TGTGCCAGCAGCGGCGGACTGGATCCATCTGGAAACACCATATATTTT

D: .
size: few
J: TRBJ1-1
V: TRBV19
CDR3: CASRTGGGHQFEAFF
DNA: TGTGCCAGTAGGACCGGTGGGGGACACCAATTTGAAGCTTTCTTT

D: .
size: .
J: TRBJ1-5
V: TRBV30
CDR3: CAWSGGGSTIQPQHF
DNA: TGTGCCTGGAGTGGCGGGGGCTCCACAATTCAGCCCCAGCATTTT

D: .
size: .
J: TRBJ1-2
V: TRBV7-2
CDR3: CASSSRGPAGGYTF
DNA: TGTGCCAGCAGCTCACGGGGTCCCGCCGGGGGCTACACCTTC

D: .
size: few
J: TRBJ2-6
V: TRBV4-1
CDR3: CASSDRSSGANVLTF
DNA: TGCGCCAGCAGCGATCGGAGCTCTGGGGCCAACGTCCTGACTTTC

D: TRBD2
size: .
J: TRBJ2-7
V: TRBV6-2/TRBV6-3
CDR3: CASSSGGRLAGLYEQYF
DNA: TGTGCCAGCAGCAGCGGGGGGCGACTAGCGGGGTTGTACGAGCAGTACTTC